Listed here are 8 T cell receptor beta chains from one sample, sequenced in a study of identical twins. TCRdb re-called the 5' RACE reads with MiXCR, one entry per CDR3 protein. This sample has hundreds of thousands of distinct CDR3 sequences, with approximately 21% found just once. The data also belong to a second study, concerning T cells expressing NK-cell markers.

Material: PBMCs. The receptors here all came from a young woman in good health.

This clonotype was detected only a few times. In DNA form, the CDR3 reads TGTGCCAGCAGCTTAGCGGGGGGAGGACAATACAATGAGCAGTTCTTC. Translation gives CASSLAGGGQYNEQFF. The chain couples TRBV7-2 to TRBJ2-1, with a possible D match to TRBD2 (6 bases). The CDR3 loop spans 16 amino acids. With 0 bases removed from V and 4 bases from J, the gap between germline ends came to 13 bases. Germline assignment: CDR1 SGHTA and CDR2 FQGNSA.

This clonotype appeared a few times. The chain uses TRBV11-2 and TRBJ2-3; D is unresolved. V shed 3 bases and J shed 2 bases, with 12 bases lying between them. The CDR3 length is 15 residues. In germline, CDR1 is SGHAT, CDR2 FQNNGV. This CDR3 reads CASSFRSLDTDTQYF. CDR3 coding DNA: TGTGCCAGCAGCTTCAGGTCGCTTGACACAGATACGCAGTATTTT.

There are a few counts of this clonotype. The chain links TRBV30 to TRBJ2-1; D gene ambiguous. This CDR3 spans 14 amino acids. Germline lookup yields CDR1 GTSNPN and CDR2 SVGIG (reference sequence). Trimming removed 2 bases at V and 2 bases at J, with 10 bases between. This CDR3 reads CAWSRRRTYNEQFF. CDR3 in DNA: TGTGCCTGGAGTCGCAGACGGACCTACAATGAGCAGTTCTTC.

The J gene is TRBJ2-5, the V gene TRBV15, with 9 bases lining up with TRBD2. The CDR3 sequence is 11 residues long. Germline trimming cut 10 bases from V and 6 bases from J; bases unmatched to any gene: 3. The germline V gene has CDR1 LNHNV and CDR2 YYDKDF (reference sequence). The CDR3 protein is CASGRGQTQYF. In DNA form, the CDR3 reads TGTGCCAGCGGGAGGGGTCAGACCCAGTACTTC.

V and J are TRBV5-1 and TRBJ2-2, with no clear D. CDR3 length equals 15 residues. V shed 4 bases and J shed 0 bases, with 10 bases lying between them. Germline CDR1 is SGHRS and CDR2 is YFSETQ. This CDR3 reads CASSPHVANTGELFF. The CDR3 DNA sequence: TGCGCCAGCAGCCCACACGTTGCGAACACCGGGGAGCTGTTTTTT.

This clonotype came up many times. The chain carries TRBV19 and TRBJ2-7; 9 bases are shared with TRBD2. Trimming removed 6 bases from V and 2 bases from J; junction bases left unmatched: 8. CDR3 size: 15 residues. Germline V gene data show CDR1 as LNHDA and CDR2 as SQIVND (reference sequence). Written as DNA, the CDR3 is TGTGCCAGTAGGATTAGCGGGGGAGGGACCTACGAGCAGTACTTC. This gives the protein CASRISGGGTYEQYF.

This clonotype was found a few times. The chain employs TRBV6-1 and TRBJ2-7; 9 positions agree with TRBD1. CDR3 length: 16 amino acids. Losses at the gene ends were 7 bases for V and 4 bases for J; bases not matched to a gene: 14. Germline V gene data show CDR1 as MNHNS and CDR2 as SASEGT. Here the CDR3 reads CASTPLGDRVMYEQYF. The CDR3 nucleotides are TGTGCCAGCACCCCTTTAGGGGACAGGGTAATGTACGAGCAGTACTTC.

In its sample, this clonotype was seen many times. The rearrangement links TRBV5-1 to TRBJ2-7; the match to TRBD2 covers 9 bases. Per germline, CDR1 SGHRS and CDR2 YFSETQ. The length of the CDR3 is 14 residues. The J segment lost 5 bases and the V segment lost 9 bases, leaving 12 bases of the junction unmatched. CDR3 DNA: TGCGCCACCAAGGGCGGGACTAGCTACAACGAGCAGTACTTC. It codes for CATKGGTSYNEQYF.